This TCR beta chain was documented in a study of T cell responses to AZD1222 COVID-19 vaccine. The repertoire was sequenced with immunoSEQ multiplex PCR; TCRdb's copy has only in-frame clones and lacks some. This sample has about 160,000 clones, with roughly 94% found just once. The study, taken as a whole, reports: Across spike, vaccine-associated CD4 TCRs were found, dominant at 160-218 and 743-854.

CDR1 PRHDT and CDR2 FYEKMQ come from the germline V gene (reference sequence). The CDR3 consists of 17 residues. The V gene end was trimmed by 5 bases and the J gene end by 1 base; junction bases not matched to a gene: 6. On this clone itself: Its antigen is undetermined.

The chain combines TRBV13 with TRBJ2-2, with 11 nucleotides matching TRBD2. This TCR was sampled from an adult in good health. The input for sequencing was peripheral blood, taken on day 0 of AZD1222 vaccination. CDR3 in DNA: TGTGCCAGCAGCCCTGAGGGACTAGCGGTGAACACCGGGGAGCTGTTTTTT. Translation: CASSPEGLAVNTGELFF. Based on the CDR3 plus reference TRBV13 and TRBJ2-2, the full variable domain is AAGVIQSPRHLIKEKRETATLKCYPIPRHDTVYWYQQGPGQDPQFLISFYEKMQSDKGSIPDRFSAQQFSDYHSELNMSSLELGDSALYFCASSPEGLAVNTGELFFGEGSRLTVL.